This T cell receptor beta chain was found in a study of cytomegalovirus exposure and HLA in healthy donors. PCR used 60 Vbeta primers and 13 Jbeta primers. The assay was immunoSEQ multiplex PCR, and TCRdb's table has in-frame clones only and misses some. The sample yields around 71,000 clones, approximately 70% seen once. This clone was recorded a few times. Its antigen is unknown. Study results and caveats: In a later analysis, 16,951 TCR beta sequences were associated with HLA alleles at 0.05 false discovery rate.

CDR3 length: 17 amino acids. Germline V gene data show CDR1 as SGHDT and CDR2 as YYEEEE. The V segment lost 4 bases and the J segment 3 bases; nucleotides outside the gene matches: 11. The sequence derives from a male donor in good health and CMV-seropositive. This chain links TRBV5-6 with TRBJ1-5, with TRBD1 identical over 9 bases. Source material: PBMCs. The CDR3 here is CASSTRQGGLLNQPQHF. As DNA, the CDR3 is TGTGCCAGCAGCACCCGACAGGGGGGACTACTCAATCAGCCCCAGCATTTT. The full variable domain, its missing parts supplied by reference TRBV5-6 and TRBJ1-5, is DAGVTQSPTHLIKTRGQQVTLRCSPKSGHDTVSWYQQALGQGPQFIFQYYEEEERQRGNFPDRFSGHQFPNYSSELNVNALLLGDSALYLCASSTRQGGLLNQPQHFGDGTRLSIL.